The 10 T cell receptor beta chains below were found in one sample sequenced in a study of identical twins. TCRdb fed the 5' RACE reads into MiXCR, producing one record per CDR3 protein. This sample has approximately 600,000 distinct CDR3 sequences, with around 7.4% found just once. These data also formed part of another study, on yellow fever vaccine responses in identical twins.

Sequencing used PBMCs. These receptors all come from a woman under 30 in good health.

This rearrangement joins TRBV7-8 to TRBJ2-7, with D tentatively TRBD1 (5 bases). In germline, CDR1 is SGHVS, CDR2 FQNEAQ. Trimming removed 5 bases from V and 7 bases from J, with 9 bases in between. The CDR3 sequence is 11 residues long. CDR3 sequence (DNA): TGTGCCAGCAGCCAATACAGGGAGCAGTACGTC. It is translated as CASSQYREQYV.

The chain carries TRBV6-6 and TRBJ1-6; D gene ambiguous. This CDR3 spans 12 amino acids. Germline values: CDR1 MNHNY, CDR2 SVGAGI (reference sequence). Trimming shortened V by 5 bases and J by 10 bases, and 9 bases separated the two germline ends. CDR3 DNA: TGTGCCAGCAGTGACTGGAGGTCACCCCTCCACTTT. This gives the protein CASSDWRSPLHF.

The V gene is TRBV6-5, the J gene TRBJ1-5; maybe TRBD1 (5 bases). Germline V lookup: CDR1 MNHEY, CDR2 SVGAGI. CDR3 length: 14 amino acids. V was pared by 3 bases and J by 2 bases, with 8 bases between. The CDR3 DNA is TGTGCCAGCAGTTATGGGGCGGGCAATCAGCCCCAGCATTTT. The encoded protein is CASSYGAGNQPQHF.

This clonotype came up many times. The CDR3 is CSARQGGTETQYF. Written as DNA, the CDR3 is TGCAGCGCTCGACAGGGGGGCACGGAGACCCAGTACTTC. This chain links TRBV29-1 with TRBJ2-5; 9 bases map to TRBD1. Germline V gives CDR1 SQVTM, CDR2 ANQGSEA. There are 13 residues in the CDR3. V shed 7 bases and J 5 bases; nucleotides not matched to a gene: 8.

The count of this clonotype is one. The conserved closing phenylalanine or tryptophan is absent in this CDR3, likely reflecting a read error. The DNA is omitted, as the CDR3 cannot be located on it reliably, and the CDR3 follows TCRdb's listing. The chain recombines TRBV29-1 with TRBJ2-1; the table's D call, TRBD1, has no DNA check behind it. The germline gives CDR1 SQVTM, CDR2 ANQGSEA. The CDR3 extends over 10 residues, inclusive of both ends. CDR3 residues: CGVLSPPRSP.

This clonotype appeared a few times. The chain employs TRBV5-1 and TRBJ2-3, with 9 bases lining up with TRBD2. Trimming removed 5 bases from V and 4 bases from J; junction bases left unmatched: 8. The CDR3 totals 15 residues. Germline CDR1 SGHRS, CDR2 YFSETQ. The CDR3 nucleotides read TGCGCCAGCAGTCTGGCGGCTAGCGGGGCAGATACGCAGTATTTT. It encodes CASSLAASGADTQYF.

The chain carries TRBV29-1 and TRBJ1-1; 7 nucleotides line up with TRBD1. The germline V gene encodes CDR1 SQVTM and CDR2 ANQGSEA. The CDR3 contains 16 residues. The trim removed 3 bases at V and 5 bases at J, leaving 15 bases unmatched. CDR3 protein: CSVEERGNRGGTEAFF. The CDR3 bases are TGCAGCGTTGAGGAGAGGGGCAACAGGGGAGGAACTGAAGCTTTCTTT.

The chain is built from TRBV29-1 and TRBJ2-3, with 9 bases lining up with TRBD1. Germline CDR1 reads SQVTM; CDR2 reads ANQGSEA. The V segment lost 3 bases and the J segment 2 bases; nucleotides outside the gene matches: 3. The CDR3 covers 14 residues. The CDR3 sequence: CSVDGQGITDTQYF. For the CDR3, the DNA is TGCAGCGTTGACGGACAGGGGATCACAGATACGCAGTATTTT.

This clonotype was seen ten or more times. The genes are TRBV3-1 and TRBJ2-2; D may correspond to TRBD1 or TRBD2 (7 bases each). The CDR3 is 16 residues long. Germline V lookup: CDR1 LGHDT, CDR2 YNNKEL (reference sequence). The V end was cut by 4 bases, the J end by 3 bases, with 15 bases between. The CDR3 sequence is CASSRTGRGDTGELFF. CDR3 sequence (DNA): TGTGCCAGCAGCCGGACAGGCCGGGGGGACACCGGGGAGCTGTTTTTT.

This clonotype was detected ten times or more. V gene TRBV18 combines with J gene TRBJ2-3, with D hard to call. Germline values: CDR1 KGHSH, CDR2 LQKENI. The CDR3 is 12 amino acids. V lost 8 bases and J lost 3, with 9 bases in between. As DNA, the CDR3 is TGTGCCAGCAGTCCCCGTACAGATACGCAGTATTTT. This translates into CASSPRTDTQYF.